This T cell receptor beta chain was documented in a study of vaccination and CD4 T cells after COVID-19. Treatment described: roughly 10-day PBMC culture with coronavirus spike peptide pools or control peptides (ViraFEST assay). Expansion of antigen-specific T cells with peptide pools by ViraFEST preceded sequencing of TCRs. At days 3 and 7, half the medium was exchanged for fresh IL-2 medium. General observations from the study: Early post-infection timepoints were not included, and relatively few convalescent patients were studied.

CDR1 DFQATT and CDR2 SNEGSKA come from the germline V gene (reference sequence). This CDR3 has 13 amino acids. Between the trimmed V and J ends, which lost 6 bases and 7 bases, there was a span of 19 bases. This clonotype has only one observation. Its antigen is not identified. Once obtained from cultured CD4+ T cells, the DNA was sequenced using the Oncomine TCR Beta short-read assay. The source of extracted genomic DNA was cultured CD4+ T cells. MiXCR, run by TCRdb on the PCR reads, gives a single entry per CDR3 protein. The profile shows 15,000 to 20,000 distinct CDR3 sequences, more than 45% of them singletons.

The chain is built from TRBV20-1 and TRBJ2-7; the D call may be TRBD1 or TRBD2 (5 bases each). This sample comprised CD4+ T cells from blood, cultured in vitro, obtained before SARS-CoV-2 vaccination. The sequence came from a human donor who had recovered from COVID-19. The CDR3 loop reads CSAVGDGTGEQYF. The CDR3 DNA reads TGCAGTGCAGTCGGCGACGGGACGGGAGAGCAGTACTTC.